This is a list of T cell receptor beta chains from one sample in a study of OX40 agonist ivuxolimab in advanced cancers. Repertoires were generated with immunoSEQ multiplex PCR, while TCRdb's copy carries only in-frame clones and drops some. The sample contains around 70,000 clones, about nine tenths of which appear only once. Sequencing used CD4+ or CD8+ T cells sorted from blood, obtained in a trial of the OX40 agonist ivuxolimab. These receptors all come from an adult with an advanced solid tumor such as melanoma, head and neck, liver or kidney cancer. CDR3s include the opening cysteine and the closing phenylalanine or tryptophan. The order of the fields is CDR3 DNA, CDR3 protein, V gene, D gene, J gene, CDR3 length. A D gene is named only where the DNA matches it firmly.

TGCGCCAGCAGCCAAGATTTAGCTAGCGGCTACGAGCAGTACTTC | CASSQDLASGYEQYF | TRBV4-3 | TRBD2 | TRBJ2-7 | 15
TGTGCCAGCAGTTTACGGACTTACAATCAGCCCCAGCATTTT | CASSLRTYNQPQHF | TRBV28 | - | TRBJ1-5 | 14
TGTGCCAGCAGTTCGGGACTCCCGGGACTAGCTCTTCGGGAGCAGTACTTC | CASSSGLPGLALREQYF | TRBV27 | TRBD2 | TRBJ2-7 | 17
TGTGCCAGTAGTATAGTGAGCGGGGGGGGCACAGATACGCAGTATTTT | CASSIVSGGGTDTQYF | TRBV19 | TRBD2 | TRBJ2-3 | 16
TGCGCCAGCAGCTCAAGGGTAGAGGCTGCGGAGACCCAGTACTTC | CASSSRVEAAETQYF | TRBV4-1 | - | TRBJ2-5 | 15
TGTGCCAGCAGTCCAGACAGGATCAGTGAGCAGTTCTTC | CASSPDRISEQFF | TRBV7-3 | - | TRBJ2-1 | 13
TGTGCCAGCTCACCACCGGTCACTAGCGGGAGAGAGACCCAGTACTTC | CASSPPVTSGRETQYF | TRBV18 | TRBD2 | TRBJ2-5 | 16
TGTGCCATCACCGGGACGGCGAGCTCCTACGAGCAGTACTTC | CAITGTASSYEQYF | TRBV10-3 | - | TRBJ2-7 | 14
TGTGCCAGCACCAACCCCCAACAAGAGACCCAGTACTTC | CASTNPQQETQYF | TRBV7-9 | - | TRBJ2-5 | 13
TGTGCCAGCAGCTTAGAAGGGGGCCCTGGAAACACCATATATTTT | CASSLEGGPGNTIYF | TRBV11-2 | TRBD1 | TRBJ1-3 | 15
TGTGCCAGCAGCCTGGGACTAGCGGGAAGGACAGATACGCAGTATTTT | CASSLGLAGRTDTQYF | TRBV11-1 | TRBD2 | TRBJ2-3 | 16
TGTGCCAGCAGCTCCTCACTAGCGGGGGGGAATGAGCAGTTCTTC | CASSSSLAGGNEQFF | TRBV7-6 | TRBD2 | TRBJ2-1 | 15
TGTGCCAGCAGCCGAGCGGGAGGGCGTTACGTCCACAATGAGCAGTTCTTC | CASSRAGGRYVHNEQFF | TRBV28 | TRBD2 | TRBJ2-1 | 17
TGTGCCAGCAGCAGAGACCAGGGGAACAATCAGCCCCAGCATTTT | CASSRDQGNNQPQHF | TRBV7-9 | - | TRBJ1-5 | 15
TGTGCCAGCAGTTTGCCTAGGGCCGGGACAGGGCCCTACGAGCAGTACTTC | CASSLPRAGTGPYEQYF | TRBV28 | TRBD1 | TRBJ2-7 | 17
TGTGCCAGCAGTTTTCCCCAGAGAAAAGTCTACGAGCAGTACTTC | CASSFPQRKVYEQYF | TRBV28 | - | TRBJ2-7 | 15
TGTGCCAGCAGACCCGGACAGGGTGGCTATGGCTACACCTTC | CASRPGQGGYGYTF | TRBV6-5 | TRBD1 | TRBJ1-2 | 14
TGTGCCAGTAGTATGGGGACAACACTGGGTTCACCCCTCCACTTT | CASSMGTTLGSPLHF | TRBV19 | - | TRBJ1-6 | 15
TGTGCCAGCAGCTTTAACCCAAGTTTGGTTGATACGCAGTATTTT | CASSFNPSLVDTQYF | TRBV11-2 | - | TRBJ2-3 | 15
TGTGCCAGCAGCTTAGCCATCCTAGCGGGAACAGATACGCAGTATTTT | CASSLAILAGTDTQYF | TRBV7-2 | TRBD2 | TRBJ2-3 | 16
TGTGCCAGCAGTGAACGTGGAAACACCATATATTTT | CASSERGNTIYF | TRBV6-1 | - | TRBJ1-3 | 12
TGTGCCAGTAGTCGCCCCAGGACAGGGGACAATCAGCCCCAGCATTTT | CASSRPRTGDNQPQHF | TRBV19 | TRBD1 | TRBJ1-5 | 16